Given below is one T cell receptor beta chain in context. The data were taken from a study of shared clonotypes between healthy human individuals. The method was immunoSEQ multiplex PCR; TCRdb's version includes in-frame clones alone and lacks a portion of them. The sample has about 1.1 million clones; around 77% are singletons. This CDR3 has 15 amino acids. Trimming took 6 bases from V and 4 from J, leaving 16 bases between them. The germline V gene has CDR1 MDHEN and CDR2 SYDVKM. This clonotype was obtained from a man younger than 30 in good health. Some clones in this sample may be carry-over from other donors' samples. Sample: memory CD4+ T cells from PBMCs. Subset given: CD45RA-negative fraction. This chain joins TRBV28 and TRBJ2-1; the D gene is possibly TRBD1 (5 bases). CDR3 bases: TGTGCCAGCAGGCCGGACCCCAGGGTATACAATGAGCAGTTCTTC. Encoded protein: CASRPDPRVYNEQFF.